This section outlines one TCR beta chain sequence together with its context. Germline V gene data show CDR1 as SGHVS and CDR2 as FNYEAQ. The CDR3 spans 16 residues. Germline trimming cut 5 bases from V and 0 bases from J; bases unmatched to any gene: 7. TCR beta CDR3 amplification from genomic DNA was performed by two-round multiplex PCR. Specific primers for each TRBV and TRBJ gene were what first-round PCR used. MiXCR, run by TCRdb on the multiplex PCR reads, gives a single entry per CDR3 protein. The data show 45,000 to 60,000 distinct CDR3 sequences, 30% to 40% seen once. The data are from a study of prognosis after radiotherapy for stage I lung cancer. Each of the patients had no lymph node involvement on CT and PET/CT and no prior chemotherapy, radiotherapy or other malignancies.

The specimen was PBMCs, collected before or after stereotactic body radiation therapy (not recorded which). This TCR was sampled from a donor over 45 with non-small cell lung cancer. The chain links TRBV7-6 to TRBJ2-1, with 7 bases that match TRBD1. The CDR3 loop is CASSPNRGSSYNEQFF. CDR3 bases: TGTGCCAGCAGCCCAAACAGGGGAAGCTCCTACAATGAGCAGTTCTTC.